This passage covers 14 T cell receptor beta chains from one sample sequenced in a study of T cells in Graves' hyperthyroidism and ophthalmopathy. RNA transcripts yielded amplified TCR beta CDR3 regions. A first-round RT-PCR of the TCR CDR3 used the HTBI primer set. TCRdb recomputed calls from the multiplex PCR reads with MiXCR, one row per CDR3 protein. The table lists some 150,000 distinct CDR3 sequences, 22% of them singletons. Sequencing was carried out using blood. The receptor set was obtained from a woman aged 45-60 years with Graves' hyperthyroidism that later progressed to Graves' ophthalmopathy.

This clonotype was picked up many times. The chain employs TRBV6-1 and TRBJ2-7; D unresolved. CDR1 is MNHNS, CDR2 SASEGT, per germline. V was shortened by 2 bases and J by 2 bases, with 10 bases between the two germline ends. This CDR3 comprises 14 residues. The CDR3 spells CASSERSLTYEQYF. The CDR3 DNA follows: TGTGCCAGCAGTGAACGGTCCCTAACCTACGAGCAGTACTTC.

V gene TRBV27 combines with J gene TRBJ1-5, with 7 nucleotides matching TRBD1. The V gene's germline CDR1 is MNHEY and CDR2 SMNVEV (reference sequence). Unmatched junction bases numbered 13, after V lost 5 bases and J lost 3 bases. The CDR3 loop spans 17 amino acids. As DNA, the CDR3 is TGTGCCAGCAGTCGCGATACTACAGGGGCCGTCAATCAGCCCCAGCATTTT. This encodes CASSRDTTGAVNQPQHF.

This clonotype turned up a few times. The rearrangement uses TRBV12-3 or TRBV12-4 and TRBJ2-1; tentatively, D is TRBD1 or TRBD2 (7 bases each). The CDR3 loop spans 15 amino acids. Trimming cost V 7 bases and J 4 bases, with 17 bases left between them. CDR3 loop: CASILGGGRYNEQFF. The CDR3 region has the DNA TGTGCCAGCATCCTAGGGGGCGGGAGATACAATGAGCAGTTCTTC.

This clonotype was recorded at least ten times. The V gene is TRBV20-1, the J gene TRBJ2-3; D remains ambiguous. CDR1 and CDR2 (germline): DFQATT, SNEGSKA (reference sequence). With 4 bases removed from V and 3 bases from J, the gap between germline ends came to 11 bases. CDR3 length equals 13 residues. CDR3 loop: CSAKRPRTDTQYF. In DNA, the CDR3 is TGCAGTGCTAAACGACCGAGGACAGATACGCAGTATTTT.

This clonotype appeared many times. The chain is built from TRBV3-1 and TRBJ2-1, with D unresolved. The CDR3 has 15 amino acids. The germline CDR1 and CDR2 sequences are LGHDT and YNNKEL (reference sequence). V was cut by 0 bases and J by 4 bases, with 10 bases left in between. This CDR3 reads CASSQDWQVYNEQFF. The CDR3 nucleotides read TGTGCCAGCAGCCAAGATTGGCAGGTTTACAATGAGCAGTTCTTC.

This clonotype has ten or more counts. The CDR3: CSASPRTGAQPQHF. The CDR3 nucleotides are TGCAGTGCTAGCCCTAGGACAGGGGCCCAGCCCCAGCATTTT. The gene calls are TRBV20-1 and TRBJ1-5; TRBD1 agrees at 9 bases. This CDR3 spans 14 amino acids. Germline CDR1 and CDR2: DFQATT and SNEGSKA (reference sequence). V was pared by 3 bases and J by 7 bases, with 7 bases of the junction left unmatched.

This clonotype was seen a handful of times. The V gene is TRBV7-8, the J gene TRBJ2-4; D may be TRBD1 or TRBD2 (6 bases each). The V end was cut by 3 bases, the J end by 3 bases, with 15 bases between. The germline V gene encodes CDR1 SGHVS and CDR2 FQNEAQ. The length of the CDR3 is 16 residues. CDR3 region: CASSLGGNPDKNIQYF. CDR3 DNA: TGTGCCAGCAGCTTGGGGGGCAACCCGGACAAAAACATTCAGTACTTC. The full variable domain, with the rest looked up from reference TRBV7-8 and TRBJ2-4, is GAGVSQSPRYKVAKRGQDVALRCDPISGHVSLFWYQQALGQGPEFLTYFQNEAQLDKSGLPSDRFFAERPEGSVSTLKIQRTQQEDSAVYLCASSLGGNPDKNIQYFGAGTRLSVL.

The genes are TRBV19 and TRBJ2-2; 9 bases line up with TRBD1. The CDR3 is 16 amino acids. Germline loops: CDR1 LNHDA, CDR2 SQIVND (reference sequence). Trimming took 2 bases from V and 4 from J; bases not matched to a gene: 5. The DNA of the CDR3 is TGTGCCAGTAGTATAAGGGGACAGGGCTTCACCGGGGAGCTGTTTTTT. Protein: CASSIRGQGFTGELFF.

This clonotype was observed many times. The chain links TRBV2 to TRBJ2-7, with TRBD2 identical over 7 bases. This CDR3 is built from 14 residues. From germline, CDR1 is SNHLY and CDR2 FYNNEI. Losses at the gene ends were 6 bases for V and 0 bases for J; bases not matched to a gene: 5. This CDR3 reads CASSRRGVSYEQYF. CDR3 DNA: TGTGCCAGCAGCAGACGGGGGGTCTCCTACGAGCAGTACTTC.

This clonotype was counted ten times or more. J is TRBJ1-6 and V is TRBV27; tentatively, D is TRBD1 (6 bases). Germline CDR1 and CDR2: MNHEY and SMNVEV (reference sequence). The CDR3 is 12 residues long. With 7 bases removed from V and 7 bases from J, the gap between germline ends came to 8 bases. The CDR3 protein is CASKQGNSPLHF. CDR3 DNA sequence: TGTGCCAGCAAACAGGGAAATTCACCCCTCCACTTT.

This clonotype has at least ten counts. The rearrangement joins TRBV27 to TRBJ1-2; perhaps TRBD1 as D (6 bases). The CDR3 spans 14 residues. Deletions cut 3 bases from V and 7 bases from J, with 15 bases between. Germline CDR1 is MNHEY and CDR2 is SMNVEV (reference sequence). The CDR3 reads CASSFRPQGFGYTF. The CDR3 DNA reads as TGTGCCAGCAGTTTCCGTCCTCAGGGGTTTGGCTACACCTTC.

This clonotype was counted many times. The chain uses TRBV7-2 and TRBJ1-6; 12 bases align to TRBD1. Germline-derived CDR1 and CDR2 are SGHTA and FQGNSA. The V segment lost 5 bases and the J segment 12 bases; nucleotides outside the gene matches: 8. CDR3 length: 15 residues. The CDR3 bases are TGTGCCAGCAGCCACCGGGACAGGGGGCGGGGACCCCTCCACTTT. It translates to CASSHRDRGRGPLHF.

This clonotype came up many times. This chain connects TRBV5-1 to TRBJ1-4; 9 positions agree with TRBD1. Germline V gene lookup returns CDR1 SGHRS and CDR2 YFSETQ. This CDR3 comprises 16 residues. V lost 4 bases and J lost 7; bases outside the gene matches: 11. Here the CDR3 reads CASSVTGGGTAEKLFF. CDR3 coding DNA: TGCGCCAGCAGCGTGACAGGGGGTGGGACGGCTGAAAAACTGTTTTTT.

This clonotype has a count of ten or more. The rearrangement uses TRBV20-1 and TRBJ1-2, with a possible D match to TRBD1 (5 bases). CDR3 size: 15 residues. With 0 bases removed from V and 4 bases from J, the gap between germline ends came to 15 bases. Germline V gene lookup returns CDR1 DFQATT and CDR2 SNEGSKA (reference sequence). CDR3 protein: CSARDVRGVTYGYTF. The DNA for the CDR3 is TGCAGTGCTAGAGATGTGAGGGGCGTTACCTATGGCTACACCTTC.